This passage covers 7 T cell receptor beta chains from one sample sequenced in a study of blood T cell repertoires in COVID-19. The protocol was immunoSEQ multiplex PCR, while the TCRdb copy is restricted to in-frame clones and leaves out a portion. Among approximately 160,000 clones listed, approximately 88% were seen once. The material sequenced was peripheral blood. These receptors were taken from a woman older than 75 with active or convalescent COVID-19.

This rearrangement joins TRBV6-2 or TRBV6-3 to TRBJ1-6; unclear D gene. The CDR3 has 15 amino acids. The germline V gene has CDR1 MNHEY and CDR2 SVGEGT. V lost 4 bases and J 7 bases, leaving 14 bases between the germline ends. As DNA, the CDR3 is TGTGCCAGCAGTTCCACCAAGATCGGGAATTCACCCCTCCACTTT. This translates into CASSSTKIGNSPLHF.

On this clone itself: The junction departs from germline at one end; a sequencing error may be responsible. The chain links TRBV7-7 to TRBJ2-3; D not certain. The CDR3 is made up of 13 amino acids. Germline CDR1 SSHAT, CDR2 FNYEAQ (reference sequence). This CDR3 reads CASSLERSDTQYF. CDR3 DNA sequence: TGTGCTAGCAGCTTAGAGAGGTCGGATACGCAGTATTTT.

CDR3 DNA sequence: TGTGCCAGCAGCGCCCGGGGGACAGGACTGACAAATAATTCACCCCTCCACTTT. It yields the protein CASSARGTGLTNNSPLHF. The chain combines TRBV7-3 with TRBJ1-6; 8 bases are shared with TRBD1. The junction had 14 bases not matched to a gene; V was cut back by 5 bases and J by 5 bases. The germline V gene encodes CDR1 SGHTA and CDR2 FQGTGA. The CDR3 contains 18 residues.

Only one count was recorded for this clone. The genes are TRBV28 and TRBJ2-1; 7 bases map to TRBD2. The CDR3 has 16 residues. CDR1 and CDR2 from the germline V gene are MDHEN and SYDVKM. Trimming at V came to 8 bases and at J to 8 bases, leaving 18 bases not matched to a gene. CDR3 sequence: CASGAPGRLASDEQFF. As DNA, the CDR3 is TGTGCCAGCGGGGCCCCCGGGAGACTAGCTAGTGATGAGCAGTTCTTC.

The V gene is TRBV5-8, the J gene TRBJ1-4; D remains unclear. The CDR3 is 15 amino acids. Germline V gene data show CDR1 as SGHTS and CDR2 as YDEGEE. The V gene lost 4 bases and the J gene lost 6 bases, with 16 bases spanning the gap. The CDR3 here is CASSQQVGRDEKLFF. CDR3 DNA: TGTGCCAGCAGCCAGCAGGTTGGGCGGGATGAAAAACTGTTTTTT.

This chain uses TRBV5-4 with TRBJ1-2; possibly TRBD1 for D (5 bases). CDR1 is SGHNT, CDR2 YYREEE, per germline (reference sequence). This CDR3 region has 14 residues. V lost 4 bases and J 2 bases, leaving 12 bases between the germline ends. In DNA, the CDR3 is TGTGCCAGCAGCACAGGACGTATGAACTATGGCTACACCTTC. This codes for CASSTGRMNYGYTF.

The V and J genes are TRBV5-1 and TRBJ2-7; D unclear. From germline, CDR1 is SGHRS and CDR2 YFSETQ. The V gene lost 0 bases and the J gene lost 3 bases, with 7 bases spanning the gap. CDR3 length equals 13 residues. The CDR3 sequence is CASSLAGFYEQYF. DNA of the CDR3: TGCGCCAGCAGCTTGGCCGGTTTCTACGAGCAGTACTTC.